The clone carrying this TCR beta chain was seen a few times. Its antigen remains unknown. This entry is derived from a study of cytomegalovirus exposure and HLA in healthy donors. Nominally healthy donors provided the samples, though records likely missed some immune exposures. Study findings and constraints: Most CMV-associated TCR beta chains were later found to appear HLA-restricted. Highly shared sequence variants in one cluster were likely a sequencing artifact.

The primer mix had 60 Vbeta and 13 Jbeta primers. Original data processing: It was a later analysis that counted tens of millions of unique TCR beta chains, of which roughly 11 million were shared. Produced via immunoSEQ multiplex PCR; TCRdb's table is partial and in-frame only. V, J and clone size were drawn from that table, and D and trimming were deduced from the DNA. Of under 200,000 clones listed, roughly 80% are singletons. This CDR3 has 13 amino acids. Trimming shortened V by 5 bases and J by 0 bases, and 10 bases separated the two germline ends. From germline, CDR1 is SQVTM and CDR2 ANQGSEA. Sequenced: PBMCs. V and J are TRBV29-1 and TRBJ1-1; D remains unclear. The receptor comes from a woman aged 18-29 years in good health and CMV-seronegative. The chain's CDR3 is CSVLRRMNTEAFF. CDR3 DNA: TGCAGCGTTCTGCGCCGAATGAACACTGAAGCTTTCTTT.